This entry is about one T cell receptor (beta chain). Its antigen is unknown. With 60 Vbeta and 13 Jbeta primers, the PCR was carried out. Data came from immunoSEQ multiplex PCR; TCRdb stores just in-frame clones and leaves some out. This sample has roughly 120,000 clones, with around 72% found just once. The CDR3 spans 13 residues. Between the trimmed V and J ends, which lost 2 bases and 4 bases, there was a span of 8 bases. The germline V gene encodes CDR1 KGHSH and CDR2 LQKENI. This sample is part of a study of cytomegalovirus exposure and HLA in healthy donors. Findings and limits, study-wide: Reportedly, cytomegalovirus status was diagnosed with high sensitivity and specificity. The study put under 200 TCR beta chains on its list as cytomegalovirus-associated. Rare TCR sequences predominated, though certain public TCRs were found in many donors.

The TCR was taken from a woman between 35 and 50 years old in good health and CMV-seropositive. The chain uses TRBV18 and TRBJ1-2; D gene unclear. Material: PBMCs. CDR3 protein: CASSPAGIYGYTF. The DNA of the CDR3 is TGTGCCAGCTCACCAGCGGGGATCTATGGCTACACCTTC.